The entry below describes one T cell receptor (beta chain). Its matching antigen is unknown. Primed by a sample-barcoded 5' primer and a J-beta primer mix, a second PCR proceeded for about 7 to 11 cycles. One entry per CDR3 protein, called by TCRdb with MiXCR from the 5' RACE reads. The table lists roughly 500,000 distinct CDR3 sequences, 25% to 30% of them singletons. The sample is drawn from a study of blood T cells in healthy people across ages. Study observations and caveats: A strong correlation between TCR beta diversity and naive T cell percentage was seen.

Per sample, no less than 5.5 micrograms of total RNA were extracted. V was pared by 4 bases and J by 1 base, with 3 bases of the junction left unmatched. The CDR3 consists of 14 residues. The sample taken for sequencing was blood. The sequence came from a woman in her seventies in good health. The chain employs TRBV12-3 or TRBV12-4 and TRBJ2-7, with 8 bases that match TRBD1. CDR3 bases: TGTGCCAGCAGTTGGACAGGGTGGTCCTACGAGCAGTACTTC. It yields the protein CASSWTGWSYEQYF.